This TCR beta chain is drawn from a study of blood T cell repertoires in COVID-19. The CDR3 is made up of 16 amino acids. Germline V gene sequence: CDR1 SGHRS, CDR2 YFSETQ. J was trimmed by 4 bases and V by 4 bases; bases with no gene match: 11. Followed over time, Seattle patients had been enrolled while infection was active. In the authors' workflow: How many nucleated cells were present was estimated from reference gene primer amplification. The data were produced by immunoSEQ multiplex PCR, yet TCRdb's version contains in-frame clones alone and is incomplete. That table supplies the V and J calls and clone size; D and trimming were determined from the DNA. The sample yields 35,000 to 45,000 clones, approximately 92% seen once.

Specimen: peripheral blood. The origin of this receptor is a man aged 45-60 years with COVID-19, enrolled during active disease. The chain links TRBV5-1 to TRBJ1-2, with 9 bases lining up with TRBD1. CDR3 amino acids: CASSAGTGLSAYGYTF. CDR3 bases: TGCGCCAGCAGCGCTGGGACAGGGTTGAGCGCCTATGGCTACACCTTC.